The 10 T cell receptor beta chains given below trace back to one sample, sequenced in a study of shared clonotypes between healthy human individuals. Produced via immunoSEQ multiplex PCR; TCRdb's table is partial and in-frame only. The table lists about 96,000 clones, around 68% of them singletons. The sample was memory CD8+ T cells sorted from blood. Subset of the sample: CD45RO+ cells pooled with CCR7-negative TemRA cells. Receptors originate from a man aged 25 to 40 in good health.

This rearrangement joins TRBV10-2 to TRBJ2-2; D possibly matches TRBD1 or TRBD2 (6 bases each). Looked up from germline, CDR1 is WSHSY and CDR2 is SAAADI. The CDR3 totals 16 residues. Between the trimmed V and J ends, which lost 6 bases and 4 bases, there was a span of 18 bases. CDR3 DNA sequence: TGCGCCAGCAGGGGGGGCGGTTCAGGGAGCACCGGGGAGCTGTTTTTT. Translation gives CASRGGGSGSTGELFF.

The chain couples TRBV5-4 to TRBJ1-1; 7 bases fit TRBD1. The length of the CDR3 is 15 residues. V was pared by 5 bases and J by 2 bases, with 9 bases of the junction left unmatched. Germline V gene lookup returns CDR1 SGHNT and CDR2 YYREEE (reference sequence). The CDR3 DNA reads as TGTGCCAGCAGTCGCGGGAAAGGGGGCAACACTGAAGCTTTCTTT. It is translated as CASSRGKGGNTEAFF.

This clone was detected only once. This may be a read error: a much more frequent sequence differs by one nucleotide. J is TRBJ1-3 and V is TRBV9; no firm D call. CDR3 length: 15 residues. Germline V gives CDR1 SGDLS, CDR2 YYNGEE. CDR3 DNA: TGTGCCAGCGGCGTAGAGTCGGGGTCTGGAAACACCATATATTTT. This sequence encodes CASGVESGSGNTIYF.

DNA of the CDR3: TGTGCCAGTAGTATGACCCCGGGACAGGGCTCCTACGAGCAGTACTTC. Its translation: CASSMTPGQGSYEQYF. The chain combines TRBV19 with TRBJ2-7; TRBD1 matches at 9 bases. This CDR3 has 16 amino acids. CDR1 is LNHDA and CDR2 is SQIVND in the germline V gene (reference sequence). V trimming: 3 bases; J trimming: 0 bases; junction bases outside the gene matches: 6.

The table lists this clone with a few counts. J is TRBJ2-7 and V is TRBV7-9; 7 bases fit TRBD1. Germline lookup yields CDR1 SEHNR and CDR2 FQNEAQ (reference sequence). This CDR3 spans 17 amino acids. V lost 6 bases and J lost 2; bases outside the gene matches: 16. CDR3 bases: TGTGCCAGCAGGGGAGACAGGTCCCAGGGGGTACCCTACGAGCAGTACTTC. Translation: CASRGDRSQGVPYEQYF.

V gene TRBV29-1 combines with J gene TRBJ2-7, with 14 bases aligning to TRBD2. V trimming: 7 bases; J trimming: 3 bases; junction bases outside the gene matches: 5. The germline gives CDR1 SQVTM, CDR2 ANQGSEA. This CDR3 is built from 14 residues. The CDR3 here is CSARTSGRIYEQYF. The DNA for the CDR3 is TGCAGCGCAAGGACTAGCGGGAGGATCTACGAGCAGTACTTC.

Points on this clone: Germline is not matched at one junction end, which may reflect a read error. The rearrangement links TRBV7-7 to TRBJ2-2, with 12 bases identical to TRBD2. This CDR3 comprises 16 residues. The germline CDR1 and CDR2 sequences are SSHAT and FNYEAQ (reference sequence). The CDR3 here is CASSPRTSGVTGELFF. The CDR3 bases are TGTGCTAGCAGCCCCAGGACTAGCGGGGTCACCGGGGAGCTGTTTTTT. The full variable domain, completed using reference TRBV7-7 and TRBJ2-2, is GAGVSQSPRYKVTKRGQDVTLRCDPISSHATLYWYQQALGQGPEFLTYFNYEAQPDKSGLPSDRFSAERPEGSISTLTIQRTEQRDSAMYRCASSPRTSGVTGELFFGEGSRLTVL.

The chain links TRBV18 to TRBJ1-4, with TRBD1 matching 9 bases. Germline CDR1 is KGHSH and CDR2 is LQKENI. The CDR3 consists of 16 residues. With V trimmed by 3 bases and J by 8 bases, 10 bases remained unmatched. The CDR3 is CASSPLLQGAAEKLFF. Here the CDR3 DNA reads TGTGCCAGCTCACCTCTCCTACAGGGGGCGGCGGAAAAACTGTTTTTT.

The J gene is TRBJ2-5, the V gene TRBV28, with 8 bases aligning to TRBD2. The V segment lost 5 bases and the J segment 4 bases; nucleotides outside the gene matches: 15. The germline V gene encodes CDR1 MDHEN and CDR2 SYDVKM. CDR3 length equals 17 residues. CDR3 amino acids: CASSPGRLTGGRETQYF. The CDR3 DNA sequence: TGTGCCAGCAGTCCCGGTAGACTAACGGGGGGGCGAGAGACCCAGTACTTC.

The table lists this clone with many counts. The genes are TRBV6-1 and TRBJ2-5; 12 bases are a match to TRBD2. Germline V gene sequence: CDR1 MNHNS, CDR2 SASEGT. The V gene end was trimmed by 2 bases and the J gene end by 4 bases; junction bases not matched to a gene: 2. This CDR3 comprises 15 residues. The CDR3 spells CASSELAGGPETQYF. The CDR3 DNA is TGTGCCAGCAGTGAACTAGCGGGAGGGCCAGAGACCCAGTACTTC.